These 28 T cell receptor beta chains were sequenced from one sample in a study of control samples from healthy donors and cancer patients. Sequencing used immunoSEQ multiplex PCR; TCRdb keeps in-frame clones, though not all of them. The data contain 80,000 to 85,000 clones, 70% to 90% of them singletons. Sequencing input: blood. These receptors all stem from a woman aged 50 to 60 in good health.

The CDR3 loop reads CASSLKGSGGFQPYEQYF. The CDR3 DNA reads as TGTGCCAGCAGCTTAAAGGGTAGCGGGGGGTTTCAACCCTACGAGCAGTACTTC. V usage is TRBV13 and J usage is TRBJ2-7, with TRBD2 matching over 10 bases. With 2 bases clipped from V and 2 bases from J, the junction kept 12 bases outside the gene matches. The CDR3 has 18 residues. Germline V gene data show CDR1 as PRHDT and CDR2 as FYEKMQ (reference sequence).

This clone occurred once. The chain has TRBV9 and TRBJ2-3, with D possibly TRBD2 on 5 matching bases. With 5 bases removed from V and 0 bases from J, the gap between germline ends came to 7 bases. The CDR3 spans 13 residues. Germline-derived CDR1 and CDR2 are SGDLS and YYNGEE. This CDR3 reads CASSLASTDTQYF. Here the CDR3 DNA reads TGTGCCAGCAGTCTAGCTAGCACAGATACGCAGTATTTT.

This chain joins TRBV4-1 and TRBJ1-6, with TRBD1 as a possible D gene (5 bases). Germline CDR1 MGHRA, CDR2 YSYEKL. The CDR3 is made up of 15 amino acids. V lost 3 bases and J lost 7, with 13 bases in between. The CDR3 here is CASSQMPGDNSPLHF. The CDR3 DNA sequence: TGCGCCAGCAGCCAGATGCCGGGGGACAATTCACCCCTCCACTTT.

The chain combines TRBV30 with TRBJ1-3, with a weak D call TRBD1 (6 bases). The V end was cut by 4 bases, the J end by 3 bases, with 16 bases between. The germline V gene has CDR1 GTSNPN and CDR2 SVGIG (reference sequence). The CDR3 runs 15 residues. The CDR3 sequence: CAWNEETGFGNTIYF. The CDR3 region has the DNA TGTGCCTGGAATGAAGAGACAGGCTTTGGAAACACCATATATTTT.

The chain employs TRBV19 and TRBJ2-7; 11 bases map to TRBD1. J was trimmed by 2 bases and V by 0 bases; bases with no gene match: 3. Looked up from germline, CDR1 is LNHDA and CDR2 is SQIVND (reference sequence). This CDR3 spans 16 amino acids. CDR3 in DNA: TGTGCCAGTAGTATAGAGGACAGGGGGCGTCCCTACGAGCAGTACTTC. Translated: CASSIEDRGRPYEQYF.

The CDR3 DNA reads as TGTGCCTCACGGGGGCGGGGGTCTACAGATACGCAGTATTTT. Translating gives CASRGRGSTDTQYF. The genes are TRBV10-3 and TRBJ2-3; possible D gene TRBD2, 7 bases. Deletions cut 11 bases from V and 3 bases from J, with 18 bases between. The CDR3 length is 14 residues. CDR1 is ENHRY, CDR2 SYGVKD, per germline.

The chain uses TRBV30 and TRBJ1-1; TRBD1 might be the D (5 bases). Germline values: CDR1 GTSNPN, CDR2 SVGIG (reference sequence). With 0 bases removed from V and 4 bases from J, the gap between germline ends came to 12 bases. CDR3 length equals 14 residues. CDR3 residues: CAWSVGAGPTEAFF. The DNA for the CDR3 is TGTGCCTGGAGTGTAGGAGCGGGACCCACTGAAGCTTTCTTT.

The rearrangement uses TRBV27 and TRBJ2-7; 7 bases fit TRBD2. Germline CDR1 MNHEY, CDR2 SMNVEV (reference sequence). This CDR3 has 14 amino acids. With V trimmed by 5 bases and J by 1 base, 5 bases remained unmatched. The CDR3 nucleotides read TGTGCCAGCAGTGTACTAGCGTCTTCCTACGAGCAGTACTTC. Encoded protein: CASSVLASSYEQYF.

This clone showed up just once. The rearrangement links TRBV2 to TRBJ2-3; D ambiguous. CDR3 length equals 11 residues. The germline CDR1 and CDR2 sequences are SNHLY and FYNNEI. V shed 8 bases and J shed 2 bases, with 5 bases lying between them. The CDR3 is CASRITDTQYF. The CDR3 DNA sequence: TGTGCCAGCCGCATCACAGATACGCAGTATTTT.

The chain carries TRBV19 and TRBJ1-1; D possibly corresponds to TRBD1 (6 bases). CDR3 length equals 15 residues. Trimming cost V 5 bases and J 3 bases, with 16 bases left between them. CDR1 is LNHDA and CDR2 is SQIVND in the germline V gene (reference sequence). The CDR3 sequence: CASSPRSRGHTEAFF. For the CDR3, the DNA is TGTGCCAGTAGTCCAAGGTCACGGGGGCACACTGAAGCTTTCTTT.

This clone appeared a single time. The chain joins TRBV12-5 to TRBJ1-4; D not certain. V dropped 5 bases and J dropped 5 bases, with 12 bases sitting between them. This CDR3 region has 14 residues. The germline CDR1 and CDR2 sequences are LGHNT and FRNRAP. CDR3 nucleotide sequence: TGTGCTAGTGGTCGGACGGATTTAAATGAAAAACTGTTTTTT. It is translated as CASGRTDLNEKLFF.

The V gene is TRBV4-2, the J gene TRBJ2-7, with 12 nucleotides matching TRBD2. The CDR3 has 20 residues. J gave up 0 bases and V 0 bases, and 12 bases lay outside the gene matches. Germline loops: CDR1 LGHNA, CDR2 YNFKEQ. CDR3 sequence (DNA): TGTGCCAGCAGCCAAGATATACTAGCGGGGGGAAGTTACAGCTCCTACGAGCAGTACTTC. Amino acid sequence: CASSQDILAGGSYSSYEQYF.

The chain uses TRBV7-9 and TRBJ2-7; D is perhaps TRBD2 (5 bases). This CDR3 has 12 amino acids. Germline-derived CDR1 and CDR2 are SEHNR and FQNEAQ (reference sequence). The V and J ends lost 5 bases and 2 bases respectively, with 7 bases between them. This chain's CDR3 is CASSPGTYEQYF. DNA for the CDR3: TGTGCCAGCAGCCCGGGGACCTACGAGCAGTACTTC.

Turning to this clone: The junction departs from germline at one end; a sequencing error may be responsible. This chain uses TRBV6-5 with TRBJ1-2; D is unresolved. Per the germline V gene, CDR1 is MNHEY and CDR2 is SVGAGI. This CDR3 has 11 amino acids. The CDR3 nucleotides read TGTGCCAGCACCTTGGACTATGGCCACACCTTC. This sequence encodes CASTLDYGHTF.

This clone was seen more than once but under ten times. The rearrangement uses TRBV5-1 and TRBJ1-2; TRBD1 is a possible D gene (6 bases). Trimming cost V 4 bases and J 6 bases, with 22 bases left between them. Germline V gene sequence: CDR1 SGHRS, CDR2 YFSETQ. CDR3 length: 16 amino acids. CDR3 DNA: TGCGCCAGCAGCCCGCAGACAGGCCGGGTCCTAGATGGCTACACCTTC. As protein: CASSPQTGRVLDGYTF.

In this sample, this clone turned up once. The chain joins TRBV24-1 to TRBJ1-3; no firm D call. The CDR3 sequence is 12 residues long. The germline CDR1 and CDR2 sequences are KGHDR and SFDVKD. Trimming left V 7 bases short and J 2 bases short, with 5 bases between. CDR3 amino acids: CATRGAGNTIYF. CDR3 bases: TGTGCCACCAGGGGAGCTGGAAACACCATATATTTT.

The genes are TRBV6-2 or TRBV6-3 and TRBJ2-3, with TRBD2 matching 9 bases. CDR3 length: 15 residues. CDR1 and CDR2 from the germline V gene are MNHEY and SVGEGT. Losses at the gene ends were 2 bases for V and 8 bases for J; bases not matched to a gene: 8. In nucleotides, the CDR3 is TGTGCCAGCAGTTACCCCGCGGGGGGGCCTAGTACGCAGTATTTT. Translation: CASSYPAGGPSTQYF.

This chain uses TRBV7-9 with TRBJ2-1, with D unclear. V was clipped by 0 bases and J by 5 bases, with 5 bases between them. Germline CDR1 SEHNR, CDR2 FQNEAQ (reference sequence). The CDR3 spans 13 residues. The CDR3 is CASSLARHNEQFF. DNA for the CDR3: TGTGCCAGCAGCTTAGCTCGTCACAATGAGCAGTTCTTC.

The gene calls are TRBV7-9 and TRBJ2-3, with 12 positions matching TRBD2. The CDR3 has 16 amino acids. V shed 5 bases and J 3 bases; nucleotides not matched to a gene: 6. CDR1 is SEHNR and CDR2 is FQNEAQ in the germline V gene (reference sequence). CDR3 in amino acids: CASSRRTSGVTDTQYF. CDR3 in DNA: TGTGCCAGCAGCCGCCGGACTAGCGGGGTGACAGATACGCAGTATTTT.

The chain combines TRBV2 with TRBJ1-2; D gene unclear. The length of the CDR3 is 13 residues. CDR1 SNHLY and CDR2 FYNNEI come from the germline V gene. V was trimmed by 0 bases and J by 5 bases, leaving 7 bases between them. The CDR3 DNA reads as TGTGCCAGCAGTGAAGCCATTTTATATGGCTACACCTTC. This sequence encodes CASSEAILYGYTF.

CDR3 in amino acids: CASGLEQGAGGYTF. CDR3 bases: TGTGCTAGTGGTTTGGAGCAGGGGGCTGGCGGCTACACCTTC. This sequence joins TRBV12-5 and TRBJ1-2; 8 bases are shared with TRBD1. The germline V gene has CDR1 LGHNT and CDR2 FRNRAP. The CDR3 has 14 residues. After removal of 1 base from V and 8 bases from J, the junction contained 6 bases not matched to a gene.

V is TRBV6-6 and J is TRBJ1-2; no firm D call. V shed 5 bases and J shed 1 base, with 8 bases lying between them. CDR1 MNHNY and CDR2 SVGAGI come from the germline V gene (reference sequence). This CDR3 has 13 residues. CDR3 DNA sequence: TGTGCCAGCAGTCGTGACGGTAACTATGGCTACACCTTC. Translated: CASSRDGNYGYTF.

DNA of the CDR3: TGTGCCATGGGGACGGAACTAGAGCAGTACTTC. It is translated as CAMGTELEQYF. J is TRBJ2-7 and V is TRBV10-3; TRBD1 or TRBD2 may be the D gene (5 bases each). V was trimmed by 9 bases and J by 7 bases, leaving 13 bases between them. The germline V gene has CDR1 ENHRY and CDR2 SYGVKD. This CDR3 contains 11 residues.

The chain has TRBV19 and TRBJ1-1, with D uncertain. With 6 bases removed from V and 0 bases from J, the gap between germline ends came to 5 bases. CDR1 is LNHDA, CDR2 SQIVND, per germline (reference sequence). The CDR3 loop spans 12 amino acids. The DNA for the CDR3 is TGTGCCAGTAGCGTACTGAACACTGAAGCTTTCTTT. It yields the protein CASSVLNTEAFF.

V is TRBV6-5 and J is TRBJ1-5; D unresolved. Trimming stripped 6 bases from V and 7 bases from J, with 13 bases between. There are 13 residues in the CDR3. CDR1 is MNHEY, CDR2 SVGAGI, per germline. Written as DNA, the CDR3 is TGTGCCAGCAGCGAGGTCGGGAAACAGCCCCAGCATTTT. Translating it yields CASSEVGKQPQHF.

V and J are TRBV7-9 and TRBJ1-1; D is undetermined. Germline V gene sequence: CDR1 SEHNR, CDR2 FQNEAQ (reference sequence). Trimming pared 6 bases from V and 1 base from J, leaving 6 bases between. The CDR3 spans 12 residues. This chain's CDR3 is CASSSTNTEAFF. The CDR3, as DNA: TGTGCCAGCAGTAGTACGAACACTGAAGCTTTCTTT.

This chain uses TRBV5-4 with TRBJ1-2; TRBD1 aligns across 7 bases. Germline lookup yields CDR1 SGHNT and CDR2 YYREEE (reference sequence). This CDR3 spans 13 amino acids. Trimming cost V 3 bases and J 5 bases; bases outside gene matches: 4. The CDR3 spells CASSSTGEYGYTF. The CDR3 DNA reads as TGTGCCAGCAGCTCAACAGGGGAATATGGCTACACCTTC.

CDR3 protein: CASSKQGINEKLFF. The DNA of the CDR3 is TGTGCCAGCAGTAAACAGGGTATTAATGAAAAACTGTTTTTT. The rearrangement joins TRBV5-4 to TRBJ1-4; possibly TRBD1 for D (6 bases). In germline, CDR1 is SGHNT, CDR2 YYREEE (reference sequence). This CDR3 spans 14 amino acids. Trimming stripped 5 bases from V and 4 bases from J, with 12 bases between.